One sample yielded the 22 T cell receptor beta chains listed below, sequenced in a study of neoadjuvant anti-PD-1 for oral cavity cancer. Assay: immunoSEQ multiplex PCR; the TCRdb copy retains only in-frame clones and omits some. The sample consists of about 15,000 clones, 60% to 70% of them appearing once. The sequences come from PBMCs, collected before nivolumab (anti-PD-1) treatment. These receptor sequences come from a person aged 35 to 85 with oral cavity squamous cell carcinoma.

This clone showed up just a few times. The chain links TRBV28 to TRBJ2-7; the D is unclear. Trimming pared 4 bases from V and 6 bases from J, leaving 16 bases between. Germline CDR1 MDHEN, CDR2 SYDVKM. The CDR3 length is 14 residues. CDR3 nucleotide sequence: TGTGCCAGCAGTTCCGGCCTCGAAGACTCCGAGCAGTACTTC. It specifies CASSSGLEDSEQYF.

This sequence joins TRBV15 and TRBJ1-2; 8 bases agree with TRBD1. V shed 3 bases, J shed 5 bases, and the junction held 2 bases outside the gene matches. The CDR3 is 13 residues long. Looked up from germline, CDR1 is LNHNV and CDR2 is YYDKDF (reference sequence). The CDR3 DNA follows: TGTGCCACCAGCAGTGACAGGGGATATGGCTACACCTTC. Protein sequence: CATSSDRGYGYTF.

This chain joins TRBV13 and TRBJ1-4; D is perhaps TRBD1 (5 bases). The CDR3 totals 14 residues. Germline V gives CDR1 PRHDT, CDR2 FYEKMQ (reference sequence). The germline V and J ends were trimmed by 4 bases and 8 bases, with 14 bases remaining between them. CDR3 sequence: CASSSRQSDEKLFF. The CDR3 DNA follows: TGTGCCAGCAGCTCCCGACAGTCGGACGAAAAACTGTTTTTT.

J is TRBJ2-1 and V is TRBV29-1, with 16 bases that match TRBD2. The CDR3 contains 14 residues. The germline V gene encodes CDR1 SQVTM and CDR2 ANQGSEA. The junction had 5 bases not matched to a gene; V was cut back by 8 bases and J by 7 bases. CDR3 nucleotide sequence: TGCAGCTCGGGACTAGCGGGGGGGCGAAATGAGCAGTTCTTC. The encoded protein is CSSGLAGGRNEQFF.

The chain links TRBV4-2 to TRBJ2-3; unclear D gene. Germline V gives CDR1 LGHNA, CDR2 YNFKEQ. The V and J ends lost 0 bases and 1 base respectively, with 11 bases between them. This CDR3 is built from 16 residues. The CDR3 DNA follows: TGTGCCAGCAGCCAAGAAAGTCCGCCGCGCACAGATACGCAGTATTTT. It encodes CASSQESPPRTDTQYF.

The rearrangement links TRBV7-6 to TRBJ1-1; D is undetermined. V was cut by 1 base and J by 1 base, with 13 bases left in between. The germline CDR1 and CDR2 sequences are SGHVS and FNYEAQ. The CDR3 loop spans 16 amino acids. The CDR3 loop reads CASSLGAATANTEAFF. CDR3 sequence (DNA): TGTGCCAGCAGCTTAGGGGCAGCTACTGCGAACACTGAAGCTTTCTTT.

The genes are TRBV10-3 and TRBJ2-7, with D uncertain. The CDR3 consists of 11 residues. The germline V and J ends were trimmed by 0 bases and 7 bases, with 4 bases remaining between them. Germline lookup yields CDR1 ENHRY and CDR2 SYGVKD. CDR3 DNA sequence: TGTGCCATCAGTGAGTCAGGTGAGCAGTACTTC. Translation gives CAISESGEQYF.

CDR3 in DNA: TGTGCCAGCAGCTTTCGCGACCGTACCAAAAACATTCAGTACTTC. Protein sequence: CASSFRDRTKNIQYF. V usage is TRBV7-8 and J usage is TRBJ2-4; D is unresolved. The V gene's germline CDR1 is SGHVS and CDR2 FQNEAQ. The CDR3 has 15 amino acids. The ends were cut back, 3 bases at V and 2 bases at J, with 11 bases in the middle.

This chain connects TRBV11-2 to TRBJ2-7; D not certain. Germline V lookup: CDR1 SGHAT, CDR2 FQNNGV. The CDR3 runs 15 residues. The V end was cut by 0 bases, the J end by 4 bases, with 13 bases between. The CDR3 DNA sequence: TGTGCCAGCAGCTTAGACCCCCCCGGTGGGTACGAGCAGTACTTC. Translation: CASSLDPPGGYEQYF.

Only a few counts were recorded for this clone. The rearrangement links TRBV28 to TRBJ1-1, with D unresolved. Germline V gene lookup returns CDR1 MDHEN and CDR2 SYDVKM. This CDR3 has 12 residues. The V end was cut by 5 bases, the J end by 7 bases, with 11 bases between. CDR3 region: CASSPNIIEAFF. The CDR3 DNA sequence: TGTGCCAGCAGTCCCAACATCATTGAAGCTTTCTTT.

This clone was picked up one time. The gene calls are TRBV19 and TRBJ1-1; no clear D gene. V lost 2 bases to trimming and J lost 1 base, with 2 bases between them. Germline values: CDR1 LNHDA, CDR2 SQIVND (reference sequence). The CDR3 totals 12 residues. CDR3 bases: TGTGCCAGTAGTATACAGAACACTGAAGCTTTCTTT. It yields the protein CASSIQNTEAFF.

The chain links TRBV11-2 to TRBJ2-5; 7 nucleotides match TRBD2. Per germline, CDR1 SGHAT and CDR2 FQNNGV. The ends lost 7 bases at V and 9 bases at J; junction bases unmatched: 11. This CDR3 contains 13 residues. The CDR3 DNA sequence: TGTGCCAGCACGGAGGGAGGGCCTTGGGCCCAGTACTTC. This translates into CASTEGGPWAQYF. The whole variable domain, filled in from reference TRBV11-2 and TRBJ2-5, reads EAGVAQSPRYKIIEKRQSVAFWCNPISGHATLYWYQQILGQGPKLLIQFQNNGVVDDSQLPKDRFSAERLKGVDSTLKIQPAKLEDSAVYLCASTEGGPWAQYFGPGTRLLVL.

CDR3 bases: TGTGCCAGCAGTTACAAGGAAGGCAATCAGCCCCAGCATTTT. It encodes CASSYKEGNQPQHF. The gene calls are TRBV6-6 and TRBJ1-5; D gene unclear. The germline V gene encodes CDR1 MNHNY and CDR2 SVGAGI (reference sequence). This CDR3 is built from 14 residues. The V end was cut by 2 bases, the J end by 2 bases, with 7 bases between.

This clone has a handful of counts. The chain combines TRBV19 with TRBJ1-2, with 10 nucleotides matching TRBD1. CDR3 size: 15 residues. Germline V gene data show CDR1 as LNHDA and CDR2 as SQIVND (reference sequence). J gave up 6 bases and V 6 bases, and 10 bases lay outside the gene matches. CDR3 residues: CASSTKGQGKNGYTF. The CDR3 DNA is TGTGCCAGTAGCACGAAGGGACAGGGGAAGAATGGCTACACCTTC.

The rearrangement links TRBV27 to TRBJ1-2; maybe TRBD1 (6 bases). V lost 1 base and J 0 bases, leaving 12 bases between the germline ends. The CDR3 totals 16 residues. Germline values: CDR1 MNHEY, CDR2 SMNVEV (reference sequence). CDR3 sequence reads: CASSLLSGQTNYGYTF. CDR3 bases: TGTGCCAGCAGTTTATTGTCGGGACAAACTAACTATGGCTACACCTTC.

The V call is TRBV5-1, the J call TRBJ2-2, with D possibly matching TRBD1 (6 bases). Germline V gives CDR1 SGHRS, CDR2 YFSETQ. The CDR3 totals 13 residues. The V and J ends lost 4 bases and 6 bases respectively, with 10 bases between them. The CDR3 nucleotides read TGCGCCAGCAGCCCCAGGGGCGCCGGGGAGCTGTTTTTT. Residues: CASSPRGAGELFF.

The V gene is TRBV7-9, the J gene TRBJ1-1; D remains unclear. The CDR3 sequence is 16 residues long. With 3 bases removed from V and 1 base from J, the gap between germline ends came to 15 bases. Germline V gives CDR1 SEHNR, CDR2 FQNEAQ (reference sequence). CDR3 in DNA: TGTGCCAGCAGCTTTACACTAACGAAGAAGAACACTGAAGCTTTCTTT. Its protein is CASSFTLTKKNTEAFF. The variable domain in full, with the rest retrieved from reference TRBV7-9 and TRBJ1-1, is DTGVSQNPRHKITKRGQNVTFRCDPISEHNRLYWYRQTLGQGPEFLTYFQNEAQLEKSRLLSDRFSAERPKGSFSTLEIQRTEQGDSAMYLCASSFTLTKKNTEAFFGQGTRLTVV.

This clone was detected a few times. This sequence joins TRBV5-4 and TRBJ1-5, with TRBD1 matching 7 bases. The V gene's germline CDR1 is SGHNT and CDR2 YYREEE (reference sequence). This CDR3 contains 15 residues. V shed 0 bases, J shed 7 bases, and the junction held 7 bases outside the gene matches. The CDR3 coding sequence is TGTGCCAGCAGCTTGGATCGCGCAGGGGGACAGCCCCAGCATTTT. Residues: CASSLDRAGGQPQHF.

V gene TRBV11-3 combines with J gene TRBJ2-1, with 14 bases identical to TRBD2. The V and J ends lost 1 base and 9 bases, in that order; junction bases with no gene match: 11. The CDR3 has 18 residues. Germline V lookup: CDR1 SGHNT, CDR2 YENEEA. CDR3 sequence: CASSLADPGLAGVGEQFF. CDR3 nucleotide sequence: TGTGCCAGCAGCTTAGCTGACCCGGGACTAGCGGGAGTAGGTGAGCAGTTCTTC.

This sequence joins TRBV5-1 and TRBJ2-7; D is unresolved. V was pared by 0 bases and J by 3 bases, with 7 bases between. The CDR3 has 13 amino acids. The germline V gene has CDR1 SGHRS and CDR2 YFSETQ. The CDR3 DNA follows: TGCGCCAGCAGCTTGGAAGGGTTCTACGAGCAGTACTTC. This codes for CASSLEGFYEQYF.

The rearrangement joins TRBV5-6 to TRBJ1-2; D is ambiguous. CDR1 and CDR2 (germline): SGHDT, YYEEEE. The CDR3 contains 15 residues. Trimming pared 4 bases from V and 7 bases from J, leaving 20 bases between. The CDR3 loop reads CASSTPRRQTSGYTF. The CDR3 nucleotides read TGTGCCAGCAGCACCCCGAGGCGGCAAACCAGTGGCTACACCTTC.

The V and J genes are TRBV5-1 and TRBJ2-1; either TRBD1 or TRBD2 may supply D (5 bases each). The V end lost 1 base, the J end lost 5 bases, and 16 bases lay between the germline ends. In germline, CDR1 is SGHRS, CDR2 YFSETQ. The CDR3 contains 16 residues. This chain's CDR3 is CASSLTGPGTDNEQFF. DNA of the CDR3: TGCGCCAGCAGCTTGACGGGGCCTGGTACAGACAATGAGCAGTTCTTC.